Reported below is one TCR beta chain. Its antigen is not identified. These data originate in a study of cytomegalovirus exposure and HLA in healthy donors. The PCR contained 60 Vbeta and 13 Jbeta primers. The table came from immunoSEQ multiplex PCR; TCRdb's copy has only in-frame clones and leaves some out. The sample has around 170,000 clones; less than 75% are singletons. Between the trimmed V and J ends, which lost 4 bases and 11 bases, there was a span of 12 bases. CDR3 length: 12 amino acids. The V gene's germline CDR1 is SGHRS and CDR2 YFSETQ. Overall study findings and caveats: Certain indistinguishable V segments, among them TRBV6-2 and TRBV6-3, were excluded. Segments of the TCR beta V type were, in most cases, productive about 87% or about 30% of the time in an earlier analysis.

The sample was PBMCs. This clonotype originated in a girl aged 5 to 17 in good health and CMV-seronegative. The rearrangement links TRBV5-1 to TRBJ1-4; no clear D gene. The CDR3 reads CASSGAGSKLFF. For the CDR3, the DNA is TGCGCCAGCAGCGGCGCCGGGTCTAAACTGTTTTTT.